Below, one TCR beta chain is given with its context. This record belongs to a study of T cell changes during pregnancy in multiple sclerosis. The data were produced by immunoSEQ multiplex PCR, yet TCRdb's version contains in-frame clones alone and is incomplete. The top ten hold 4.7% of the sample, which has some 40,000 clones, roughly 90% seen once. Germline V gene sequence: CDR1 SGHNT, CDR2 YENEEA. There are 14 residues in the CDR3. With 5 bases removed from V and 2 bases from J, the gap between germline ends came to 12 bases. Material: peripheral blood, obtained in the second trimester of pregnancy. The chain employs TRBV11-3 and TRBJ1-2; D might be TRBD1 (6 bases). The source of this sequence is a female donor in good health, enrolled as a control in a pregnancy study. As DNA, the CDR3 is TGTGCCAGCAGCCTAAGGGGGGGGAACTATGGCTACACCTTC. Translation gives CASSLRGGNYGYTF.